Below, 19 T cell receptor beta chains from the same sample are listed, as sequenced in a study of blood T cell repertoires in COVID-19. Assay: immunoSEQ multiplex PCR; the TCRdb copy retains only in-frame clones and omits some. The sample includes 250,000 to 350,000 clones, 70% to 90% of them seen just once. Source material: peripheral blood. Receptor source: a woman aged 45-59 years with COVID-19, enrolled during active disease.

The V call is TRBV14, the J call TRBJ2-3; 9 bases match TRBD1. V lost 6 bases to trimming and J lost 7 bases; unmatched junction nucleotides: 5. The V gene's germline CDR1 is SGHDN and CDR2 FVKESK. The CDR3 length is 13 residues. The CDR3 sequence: CASRRTGANTQYF. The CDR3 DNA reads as TGTGCCAGCAGGAGGACAGGGGCAAATACGCAGTATTTT.

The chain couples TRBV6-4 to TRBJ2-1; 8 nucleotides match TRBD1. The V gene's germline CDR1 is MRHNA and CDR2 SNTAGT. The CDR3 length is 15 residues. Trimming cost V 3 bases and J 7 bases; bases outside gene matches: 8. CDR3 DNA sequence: TGTGCCAGCAGTGATAGGCAGGGGGCTCGGAATGAGCAGTTCTTC. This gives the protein CASSDRQGARNEQFF.

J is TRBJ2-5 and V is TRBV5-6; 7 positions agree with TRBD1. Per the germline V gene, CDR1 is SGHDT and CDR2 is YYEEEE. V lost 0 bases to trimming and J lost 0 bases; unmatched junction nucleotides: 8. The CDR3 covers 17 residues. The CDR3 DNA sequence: TGTGCCAGCAGCTTGGAGGGGGCGGCCTGGCACCAAGAGACCCAGTACTTC. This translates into CASSLEGAAWHQETQYF.

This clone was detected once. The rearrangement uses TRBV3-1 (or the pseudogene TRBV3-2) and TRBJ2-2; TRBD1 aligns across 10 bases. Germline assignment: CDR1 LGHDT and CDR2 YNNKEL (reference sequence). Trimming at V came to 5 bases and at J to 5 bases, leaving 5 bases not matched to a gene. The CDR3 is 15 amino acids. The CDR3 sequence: CASSLGQGKTGELFF. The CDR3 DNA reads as TGTGCCAGCAGCTTGGGACAGGGGAAAACCGGGGAGCTGTTTTTT.

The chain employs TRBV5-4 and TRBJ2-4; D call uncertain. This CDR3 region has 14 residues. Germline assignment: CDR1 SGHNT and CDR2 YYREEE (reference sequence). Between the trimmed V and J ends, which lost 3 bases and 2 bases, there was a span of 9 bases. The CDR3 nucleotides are TGTGCCAGCAGCTCCCCCTATACCAAAAACATTCAGTACTTC. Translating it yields CASSSPYTKNIQYF.

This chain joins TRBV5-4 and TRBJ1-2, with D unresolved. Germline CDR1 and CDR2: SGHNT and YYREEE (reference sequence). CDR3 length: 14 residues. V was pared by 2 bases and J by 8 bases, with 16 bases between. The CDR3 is CASSFPWSPGGYTF. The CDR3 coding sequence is TGTGCCAGCAGCTTTCCTTGGTCCCCGGGGGGCTACACCTTC.

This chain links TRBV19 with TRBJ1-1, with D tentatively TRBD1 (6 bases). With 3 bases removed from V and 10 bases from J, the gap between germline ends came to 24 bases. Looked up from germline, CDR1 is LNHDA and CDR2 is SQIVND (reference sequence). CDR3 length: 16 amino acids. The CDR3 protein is CASSMNGHREGFGAFF. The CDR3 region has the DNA TGTGCCAGTAGTATGAACGGCCACAGGGAGGGCTTCGGAGCTTTCTTT. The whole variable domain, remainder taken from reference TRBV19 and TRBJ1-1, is DGGITQSPKYLFRKEGQNVTLSCEQNLNHDAMYWYRQDPGQGLRLIYYSQIVNDFQKGDIAEGYSVSREKKESFPLTVTSAQKNPTAFYLCASSMNGHREGFGAFFGQGTRLTVV.

CDR3 nucleotide sequence: TGTGCCAGCACCTCATCCGGTGCTGGGGCCAACGTCCTGACTTTC. It codes for CASTSSGAGANVLTF. The chain joins TRBV2 to TRBJ2-6; the D is unclear. The CDR3 covers 15 residues. Germline CDR1 and CDR2: SNHLY and FYNNEI. Trimming took 7 bases from V and 2 from J, leaving 12 bases between them.

This CDR3 reads CASSLGGGPYNEQFF. The CDR3 DNA is TGTGCCAGTAGTCTGGGCGGGGGGCCCTACAATGAGCAGTTCTTC. The gene calls are TRBV19 and TRBJ2-1; 8 bases agree with TRBD2. In germline, CDR1 is LNHDA, CDR2 SQIVND (reference sequence). This CDR3 is 15 amino acids long. V trimming: 5 bases; J trimming: 2 bases; junction bases outside the gene matches: 5.

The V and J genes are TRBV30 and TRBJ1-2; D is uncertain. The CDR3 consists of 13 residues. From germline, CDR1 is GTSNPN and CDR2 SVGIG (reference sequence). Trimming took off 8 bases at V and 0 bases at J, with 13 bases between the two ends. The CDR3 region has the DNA TGTGCCCGCTCTTCCGGGACTAACTATGGCTACACCTTC. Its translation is CARSSGTNYGYTF.

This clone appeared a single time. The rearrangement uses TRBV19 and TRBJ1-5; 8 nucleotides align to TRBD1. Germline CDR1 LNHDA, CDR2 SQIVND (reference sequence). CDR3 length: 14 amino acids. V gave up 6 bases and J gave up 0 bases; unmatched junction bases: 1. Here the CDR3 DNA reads TGTGCCAGTAGGGACAGGGTTAGCAATCAGCCCCAGCATTTT. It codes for CASRDRVSNQPQHF.

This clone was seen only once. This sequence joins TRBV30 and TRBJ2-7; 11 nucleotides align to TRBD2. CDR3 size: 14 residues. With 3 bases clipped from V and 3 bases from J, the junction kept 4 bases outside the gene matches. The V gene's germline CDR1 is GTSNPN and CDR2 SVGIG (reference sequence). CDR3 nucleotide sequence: TGTGCCTGGAGCACTAGCGGGAGATTCTACGAGCAGTACTTC. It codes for CAWSTSGRFYEQYF.

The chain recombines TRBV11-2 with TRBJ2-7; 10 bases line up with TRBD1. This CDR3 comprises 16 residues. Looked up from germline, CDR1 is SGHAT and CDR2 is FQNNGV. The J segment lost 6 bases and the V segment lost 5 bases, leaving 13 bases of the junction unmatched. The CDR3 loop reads CASSPTPGTGAFEQYF. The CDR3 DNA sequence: TGTGCCAGCAGCCCTACCCCCGGGACAGGGGCCTTCGAGCAGTACTTC.

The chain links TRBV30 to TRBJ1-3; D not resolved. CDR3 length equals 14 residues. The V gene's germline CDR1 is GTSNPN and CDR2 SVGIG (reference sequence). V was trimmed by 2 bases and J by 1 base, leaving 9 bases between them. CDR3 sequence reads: CAWSLTGSGNTIYF. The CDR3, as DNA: TGTGCCTGGAGTTTGACTGGGTCTGGAAACACCATATATTTT.

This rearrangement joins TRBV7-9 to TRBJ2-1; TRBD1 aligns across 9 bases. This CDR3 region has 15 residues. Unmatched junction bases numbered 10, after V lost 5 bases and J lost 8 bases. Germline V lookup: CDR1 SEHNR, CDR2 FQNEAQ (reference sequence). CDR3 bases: TGTGCCAGCAGCAAACCGGGACAGGGTAAAGATGAGCAGTTCTTC. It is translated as CASSKPGQGKDEQFF.

CDR3 DNA: TGCGCCAGCAGCTCCTGGACTATCTCCACCGGGGAGCTGTTTTTT. It encodes CASSSWTISTGELFF. V usage is TRBV5-1 and J usage is TRBJ2-2, with D perhaps matching TRBD2 (6 bases). Germline assignment: CDR1 SGHRS and CDR2 YFSETQ. The CDR3 loop spans 15 amino acids. V lost 3 bases, J lost 4 bases, and 13 bases lay in between.

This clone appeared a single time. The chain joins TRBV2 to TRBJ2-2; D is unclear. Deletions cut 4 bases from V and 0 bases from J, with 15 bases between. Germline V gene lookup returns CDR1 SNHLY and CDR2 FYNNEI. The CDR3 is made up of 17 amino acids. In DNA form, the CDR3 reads TGTGCCAGCAGTGTTGTGTCGGTGCAGGCGAACACCGGGGAGCTGTTTTTT. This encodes CASSVVSVQANTGELFF. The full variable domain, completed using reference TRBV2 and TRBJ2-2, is EPEVTQTPSHQVTQMGQEVILRCVPISNHLYFYWYRQILGQKVEFLVSFYNNEISEKSEIFDDQFSVERPDGSNFTLKIRSTKLEDSAMYFCASSVVSVQANTGELFFGEGSRLTVL.

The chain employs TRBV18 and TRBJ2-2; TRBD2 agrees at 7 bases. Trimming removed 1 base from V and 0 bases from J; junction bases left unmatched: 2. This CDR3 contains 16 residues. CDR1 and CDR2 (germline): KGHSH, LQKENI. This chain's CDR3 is CASSPLAGTNTGELFF. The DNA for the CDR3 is TGTGCCAGCTCACCACTAGCGGGCACGAACACCGGGGAGCTGTTTTTT.

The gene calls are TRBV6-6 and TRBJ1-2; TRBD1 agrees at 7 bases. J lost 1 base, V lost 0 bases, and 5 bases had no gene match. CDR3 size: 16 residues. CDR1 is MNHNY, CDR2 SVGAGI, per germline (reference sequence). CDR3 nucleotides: TGTGCCAGCAGTTACTCCAACAGGGGCATTAACTATGGCTACACCTTC. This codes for CASSYSNRGINYGYTF.